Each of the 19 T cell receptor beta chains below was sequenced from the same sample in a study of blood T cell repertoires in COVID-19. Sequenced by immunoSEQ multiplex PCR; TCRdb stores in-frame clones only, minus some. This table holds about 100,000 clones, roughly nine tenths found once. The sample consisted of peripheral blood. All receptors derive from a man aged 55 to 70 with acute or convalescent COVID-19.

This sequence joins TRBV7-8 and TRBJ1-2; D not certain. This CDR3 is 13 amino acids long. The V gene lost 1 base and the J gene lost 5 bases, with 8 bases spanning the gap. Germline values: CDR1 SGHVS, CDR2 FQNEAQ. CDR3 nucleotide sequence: TGTGCCAGCAGCTTAGGCCAGGTTTATGGCTACACCTTC. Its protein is CASSLGQVYGYTF.

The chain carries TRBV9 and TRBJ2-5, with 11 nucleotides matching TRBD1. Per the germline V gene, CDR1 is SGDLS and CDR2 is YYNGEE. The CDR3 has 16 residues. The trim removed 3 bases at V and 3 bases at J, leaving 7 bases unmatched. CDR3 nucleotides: TGTGCCAGCAGCGCCAGGACAGGGGGCTTTGAAGAGACCCAGTACTTC. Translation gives CASSARTGGFEETQYF.

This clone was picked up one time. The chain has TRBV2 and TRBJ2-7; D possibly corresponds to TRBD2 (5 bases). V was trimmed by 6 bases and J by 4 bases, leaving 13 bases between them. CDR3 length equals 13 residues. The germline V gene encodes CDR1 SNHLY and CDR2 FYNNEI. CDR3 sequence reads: CASSETRKYEQYV. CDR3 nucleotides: TGTGCCAGCAGCGAAACTAGGAAGTACGAGCAGTACGTC.

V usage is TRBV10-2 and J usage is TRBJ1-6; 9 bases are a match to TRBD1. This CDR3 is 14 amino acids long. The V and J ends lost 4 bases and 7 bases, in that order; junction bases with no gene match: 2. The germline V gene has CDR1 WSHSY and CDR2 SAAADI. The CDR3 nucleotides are TGCGCCAGCAGTGGGGACAGGGAAAATTCACCCCTCCACTTT. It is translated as CASSGDRENSPLHF.

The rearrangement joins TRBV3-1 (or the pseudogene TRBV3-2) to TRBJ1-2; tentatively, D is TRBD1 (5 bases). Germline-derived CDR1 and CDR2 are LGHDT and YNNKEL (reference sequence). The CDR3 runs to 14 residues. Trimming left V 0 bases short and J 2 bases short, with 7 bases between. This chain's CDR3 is CASSQDAGNYGYTF. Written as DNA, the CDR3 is TGTGCCAGCAGCCAAGACGCAGGGAACTATGGCTACACCTTC.

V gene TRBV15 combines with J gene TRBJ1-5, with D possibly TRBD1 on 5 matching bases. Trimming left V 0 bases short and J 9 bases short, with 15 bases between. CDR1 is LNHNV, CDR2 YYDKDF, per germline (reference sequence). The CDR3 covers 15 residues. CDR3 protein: CATSRDRTGGGPQHF. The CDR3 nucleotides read TGTGCCACCAGCAGAGACAGGACCGGGGGAGGGCCCCAGCATTTT.

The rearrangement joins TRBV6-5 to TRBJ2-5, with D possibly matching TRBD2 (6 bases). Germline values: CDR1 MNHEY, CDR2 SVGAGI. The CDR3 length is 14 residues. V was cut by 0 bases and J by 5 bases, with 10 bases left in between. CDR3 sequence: CASSYSSGRETQYF. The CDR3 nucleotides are TGTGCCAGCAGTTACTCATCGGGGAGGGAGACCCAGTACTTC.

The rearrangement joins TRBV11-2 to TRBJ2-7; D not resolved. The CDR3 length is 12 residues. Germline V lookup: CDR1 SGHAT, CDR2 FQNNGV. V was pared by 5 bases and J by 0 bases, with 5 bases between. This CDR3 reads CASSPSSYEQYV. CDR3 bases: TGTGCCAGCAGCCCGAGCTCCTACGAGCAGTACGTC.

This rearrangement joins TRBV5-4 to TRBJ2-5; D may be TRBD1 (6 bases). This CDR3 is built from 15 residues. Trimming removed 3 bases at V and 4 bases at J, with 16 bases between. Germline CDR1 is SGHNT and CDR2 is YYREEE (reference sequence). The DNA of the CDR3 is TGTGCCAGCAGCTCCCCCCTTGGGGGCCGAGAGACCCAGTACTTC. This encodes CASSSPLGGRETQYF.

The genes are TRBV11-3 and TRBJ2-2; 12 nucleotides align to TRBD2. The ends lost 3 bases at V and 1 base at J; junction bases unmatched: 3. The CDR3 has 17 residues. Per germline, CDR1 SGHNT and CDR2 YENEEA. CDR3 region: CASSFGTSGQNTGELFF. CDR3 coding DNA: TGTGCCAGCAGCTTCGGGACTAGCGGGCAGAACACCGGGGAGCTGTTTTTT.

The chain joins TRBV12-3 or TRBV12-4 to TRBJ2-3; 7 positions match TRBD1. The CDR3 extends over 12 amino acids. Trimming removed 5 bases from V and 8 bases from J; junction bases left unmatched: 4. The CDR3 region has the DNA TGTGCCAGCAGTCAAGGGGGCGGTACGCAGTATTTT. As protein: CASSQGGGTQYF.

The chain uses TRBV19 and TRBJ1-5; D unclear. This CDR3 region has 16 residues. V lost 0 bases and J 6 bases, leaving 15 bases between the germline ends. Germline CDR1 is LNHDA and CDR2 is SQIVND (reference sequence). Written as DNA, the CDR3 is TGTGCCAGTAGTATAGATCCCCGACGGAGGGTTCAGCCCCAGCATTTT. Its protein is CASSIDPRRRVQPQHF. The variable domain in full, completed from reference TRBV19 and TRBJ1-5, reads DGGITQSPKYLFRKEGQNVTLSCEQNLNHDAMYWYRQDPGQGLRLIYYSQIVNDFQKGDIAEGYSVSREKKESFPLTVTSAQKNPTAFYLCASSIDPRRRVQPQHFGDGTRLSIL.

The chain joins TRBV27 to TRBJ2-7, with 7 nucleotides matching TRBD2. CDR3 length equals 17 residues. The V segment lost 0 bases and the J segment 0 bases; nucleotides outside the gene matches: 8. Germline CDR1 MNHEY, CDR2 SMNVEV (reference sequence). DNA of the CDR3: TGTGCCAGCAGTTTATCCCCTAGCGGACAAAACTCCTACGAGCAGTACTTC. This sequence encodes CASSLSPSGQNSYEQYF.

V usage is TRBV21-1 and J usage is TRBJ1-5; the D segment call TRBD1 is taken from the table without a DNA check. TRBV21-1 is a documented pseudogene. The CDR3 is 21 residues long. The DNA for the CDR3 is TGTGCCAGCAGCAAAGCAATTACAGGGGGCACTCCCTATTGGGGCAATCAGCCCCAGCATTTT. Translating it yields CASSKAITGGTPYWGNQPQHF.

Here the CDR3 reads CASSEPGYGEQFF. The CDR3 DNA sequence: TGTGCCAGCAGTGAACCAGGGTATGGTGAGCAGTTCTTC. V is TRBV25-1 and J is TRBJ2-1; weak D call: TRBD1 (5 bases). CDR1 MGHDK and CDR2 SYGVNS come from the germline V gene. The CDR3 is 13 residues long. The V end lost 2 bases, the J end lost 9 bases, and 11 bases lay between the germline ends. The full variable domain, completed using reference TRBV25-1 and TRBJ2-1, is EADIYQTPRYLVIGTGKKITLECSQTMGHDKMYWYQQDPGMELHLIHYSYGVNSTEKGDLSSESTVSRIRTEHFPLTLESARPSHTSQYLCASSEPGYGEQFFGPGTRLTVL.

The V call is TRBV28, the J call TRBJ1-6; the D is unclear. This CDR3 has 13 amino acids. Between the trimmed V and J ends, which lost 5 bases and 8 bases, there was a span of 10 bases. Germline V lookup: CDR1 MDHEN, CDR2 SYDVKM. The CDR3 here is CASSPYGDSPLHF. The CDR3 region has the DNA TGTGCCAGCAGTCCGTACGGGGATTCACCCCTCCACTTT.

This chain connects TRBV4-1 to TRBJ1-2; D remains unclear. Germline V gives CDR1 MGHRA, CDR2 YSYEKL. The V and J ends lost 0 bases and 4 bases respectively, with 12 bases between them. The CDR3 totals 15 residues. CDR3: CASSQEVQAAYGYTF. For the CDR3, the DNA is TGCGCCAGCAGCCAAGAAGTGCAGGCCGCCTATGGCTACACCTTC.

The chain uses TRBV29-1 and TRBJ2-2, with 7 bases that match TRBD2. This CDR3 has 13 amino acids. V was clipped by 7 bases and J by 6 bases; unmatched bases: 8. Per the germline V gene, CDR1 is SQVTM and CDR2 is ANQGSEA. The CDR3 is CSAGTNVPGELFF. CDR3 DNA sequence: TGCAGCGCCGGGACTAACGTCCCCGGGGAGCTGTTTTTT.

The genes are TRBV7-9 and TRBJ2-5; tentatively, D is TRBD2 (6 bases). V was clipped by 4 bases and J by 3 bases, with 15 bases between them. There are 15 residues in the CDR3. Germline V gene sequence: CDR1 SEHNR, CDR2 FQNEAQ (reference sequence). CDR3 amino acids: CASSSRTTRKETQYF. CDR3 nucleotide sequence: TGTGCCAGCAGCTCGCGGACTACTAGGAAAGAGACCCAGTACTTC.